This T cell receptor (beta chain) stems from a study of blood T cell repertoires in COVID-19. Study information: From T cells, B-cell-depleted T cells, or PBMCs came the material, which was cDNA or gDNA.

In the original analysis: Nucleated cell counts were estimated from reference gene primer amplification. Assay used: immunoSEQ multiplex PCR; TCRdb lists only in-frame clones, some missing. V and J calls plus clone size are reproduced from that table; the DNA served to infer D and trimming. Here the sample spans approximately 130,000 clones, roughly 79% being singletons. Trimming removed 2 bases from V and 5 bases from J, with 15 bases in between. Germline V gives CDR1 ENHRY, CDR2 SYGVKD. The CDR3 extends over 15 amino acids. Sequenced sample: peripheral blood. The rearrangement joins TRBV10-3 to TRBJ1-1, with D possibly TRBD1 on 6 matching bases. The TCR originated in a man of 80 years or more with acute or convalescent COVID-19. In nucleotides, the CDR3 is TGTGCCATCAGTGAGATGACATCAGGGGTGACTGAAGCTTTCTTT. It translates to CAISEMTSGVTEAFF.